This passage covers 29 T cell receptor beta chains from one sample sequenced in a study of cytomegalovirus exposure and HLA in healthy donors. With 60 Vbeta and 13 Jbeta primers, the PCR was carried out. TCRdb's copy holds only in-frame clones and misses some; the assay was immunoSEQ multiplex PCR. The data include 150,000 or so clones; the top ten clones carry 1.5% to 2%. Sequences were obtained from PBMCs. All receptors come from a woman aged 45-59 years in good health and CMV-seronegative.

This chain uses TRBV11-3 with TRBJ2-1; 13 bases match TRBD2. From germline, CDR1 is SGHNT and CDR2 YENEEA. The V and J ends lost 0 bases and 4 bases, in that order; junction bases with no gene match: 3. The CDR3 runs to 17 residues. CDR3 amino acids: CASSLEGTSGDYNEQFF. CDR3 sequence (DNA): TGTGCCAGCAGCTTAGAAGGGACTAGCGGGGATTACAATGAGCAGTTCTTC.

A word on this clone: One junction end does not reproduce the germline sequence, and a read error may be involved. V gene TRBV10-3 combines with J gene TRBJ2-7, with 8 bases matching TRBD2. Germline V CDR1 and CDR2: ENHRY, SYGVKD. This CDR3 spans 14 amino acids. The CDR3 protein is CAISSAGVSNEQYF. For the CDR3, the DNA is TGTGCCATCAGCTCAGCGGGAGTCTCCAACGAGCAGTACTTC.

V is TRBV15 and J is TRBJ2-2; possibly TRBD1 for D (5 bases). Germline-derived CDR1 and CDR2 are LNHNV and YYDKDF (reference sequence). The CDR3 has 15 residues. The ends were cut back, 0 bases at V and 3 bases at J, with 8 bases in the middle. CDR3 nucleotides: TGTGCCACCAGCAGAGATCGCAGGGACACCGGGGAGCTGTTTTTT. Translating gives CATSRDRRDTGELFF.

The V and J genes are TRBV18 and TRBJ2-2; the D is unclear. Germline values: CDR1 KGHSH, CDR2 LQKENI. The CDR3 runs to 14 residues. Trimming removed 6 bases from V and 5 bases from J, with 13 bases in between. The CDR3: CASSPRVMTGELFF. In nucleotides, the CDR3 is TGTGCCAGCTCCCCTCGGGTGATGACCGGGGAGCTGTTTTTT.

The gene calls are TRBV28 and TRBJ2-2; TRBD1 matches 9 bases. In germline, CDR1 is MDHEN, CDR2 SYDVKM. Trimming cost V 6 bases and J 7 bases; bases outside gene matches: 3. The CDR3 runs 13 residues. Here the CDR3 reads CASSTGGVGELFF. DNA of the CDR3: TGTGCCAGCAGCACAGGGGGCGTCGGGGAGCTGTTTTTT. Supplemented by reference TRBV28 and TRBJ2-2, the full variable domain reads DVKVTQSSRYLVKRTGEKVFLECVQDMDHENMFWYRQDPGLGLRLIYFSYDVKMKEKGDIPEGYSVSREKKERFSLILESASTNQTSMYLCASSTGGVGELFFGEGSRLTVL.

DNA of the CDR3: TGTGCTAGTGGCCTAAGTTTCAGGGATACCCCCCCCTGCTCCTACGAGCAGTACTTC. It is translated as CASGLSFRDTPPCSYEQYF. This rearrangement joins TRBV12-5 to TRBJ2-7, with D maybe TRBD1 (5 bases). The length of the CDR3 is 19 residues. V lost 6 bases and J 0 bases, leaving 27 bases between the germline ends. Germline V lookup: CDR1 LGHNT, CDR2 FRNRAP.

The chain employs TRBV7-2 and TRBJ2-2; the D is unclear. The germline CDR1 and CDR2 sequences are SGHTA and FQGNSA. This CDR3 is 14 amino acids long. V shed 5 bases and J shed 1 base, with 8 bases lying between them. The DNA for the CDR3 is TGTGCCAGCAGCGTCTACAGGAACACCGGGGAGCTGTTTTTT. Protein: CASSVYRNTGELFF.

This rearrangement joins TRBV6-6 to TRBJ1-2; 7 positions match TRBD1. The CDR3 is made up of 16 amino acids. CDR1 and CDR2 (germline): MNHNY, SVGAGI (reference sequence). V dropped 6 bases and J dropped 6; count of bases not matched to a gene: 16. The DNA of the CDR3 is TGTGCCAGCAGCCACAATGCCGGGACAGTACTTAATGGCTACACCTTC. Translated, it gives CASSHNAGTVLNGYTF.

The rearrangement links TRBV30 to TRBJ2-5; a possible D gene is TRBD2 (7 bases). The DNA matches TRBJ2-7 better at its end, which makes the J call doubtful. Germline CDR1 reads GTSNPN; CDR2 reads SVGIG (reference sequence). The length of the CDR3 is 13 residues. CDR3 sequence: CAWRGGLIGEQYF. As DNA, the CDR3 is TGTGCCTGGAGGGGGGGGCTGATCGGCGAGCAGTACTTC.

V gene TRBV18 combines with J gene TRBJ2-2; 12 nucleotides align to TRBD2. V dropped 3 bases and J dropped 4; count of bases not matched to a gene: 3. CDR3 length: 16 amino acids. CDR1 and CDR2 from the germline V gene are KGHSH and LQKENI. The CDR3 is CASSPTSGGITGELFF. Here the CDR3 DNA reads TGTGCCAGCTCACCGACTAGCGGGGGTATCACCGGGGAGCTGTTTTTT.

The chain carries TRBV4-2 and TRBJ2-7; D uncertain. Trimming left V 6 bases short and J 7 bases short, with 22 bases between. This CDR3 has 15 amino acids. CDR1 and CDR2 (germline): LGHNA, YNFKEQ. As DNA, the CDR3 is TGTGCCAGCAGACCGCGAGTGACGGAGACGAAGGAGCAGTACTTC. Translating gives CASRPRVTETKEQYF.

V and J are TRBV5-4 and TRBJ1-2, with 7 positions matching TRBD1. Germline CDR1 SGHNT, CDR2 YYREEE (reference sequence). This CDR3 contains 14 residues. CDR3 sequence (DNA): TGTGCTGGGCTAGGGTCAGGGACAGACTATGGCTACACCTTC. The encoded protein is CAGLGSGTDYGYTF. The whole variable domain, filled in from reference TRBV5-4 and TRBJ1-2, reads ETGVTQSPTHLIKTRGQQVTLRCSSQSGHNTVSWYQQALGQGPQFIFQYYREEENGRGNFPPRFSGLQFPNYSSELNVNALELDDSALYLCAGLGSGTDYGYTFGSGTRLTVV.

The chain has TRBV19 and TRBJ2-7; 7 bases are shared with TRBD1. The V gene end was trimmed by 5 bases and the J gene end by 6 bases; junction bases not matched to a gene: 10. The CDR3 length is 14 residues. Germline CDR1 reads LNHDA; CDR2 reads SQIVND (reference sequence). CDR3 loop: CASSLRQGPFEQYF. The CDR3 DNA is TGTGCCAGTAGTTTAAGACAGGGTCCCTTCGAGCAGTACTTC.

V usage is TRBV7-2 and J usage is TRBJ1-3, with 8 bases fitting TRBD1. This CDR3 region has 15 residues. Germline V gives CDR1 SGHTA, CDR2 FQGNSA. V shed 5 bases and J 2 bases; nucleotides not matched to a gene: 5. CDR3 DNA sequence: TGTGCCAGCAGCCAACAACAGGGGGCTGGAAACACCATATATTTT. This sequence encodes CASSQQQGAGNTIYF.

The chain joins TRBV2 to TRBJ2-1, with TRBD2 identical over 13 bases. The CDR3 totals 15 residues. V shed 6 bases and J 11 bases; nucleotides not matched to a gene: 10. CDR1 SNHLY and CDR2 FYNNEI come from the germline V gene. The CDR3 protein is CASSLTSGRVGKQFF. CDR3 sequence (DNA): TGTGCCAGCAGCCTAACTAGCGGGAGGGTTGGCAAGCAGTTCTTC.

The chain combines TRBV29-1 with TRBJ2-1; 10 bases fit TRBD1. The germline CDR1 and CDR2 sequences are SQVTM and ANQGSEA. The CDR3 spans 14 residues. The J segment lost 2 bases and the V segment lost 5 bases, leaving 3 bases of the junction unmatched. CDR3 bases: TGCAGCGTTTCTGGACAGGGGGCCTACAATGAGCAGTTCTTC. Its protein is CSVSGQGAYNEQFF.

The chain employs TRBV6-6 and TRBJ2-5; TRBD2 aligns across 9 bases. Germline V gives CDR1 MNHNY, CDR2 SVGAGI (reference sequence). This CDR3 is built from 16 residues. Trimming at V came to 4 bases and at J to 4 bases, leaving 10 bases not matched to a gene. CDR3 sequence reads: CASSSSGTSRSETQYF. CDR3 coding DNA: TGTGCCAGCAGTTCCTCCGGGACTAGCCGGTCAGAGACCCAGTACTTC.

The DNA for the CDR3 is TGTGCCAGCAGCCCAGGAGGGGCGTCAGAGAACCACTATGGCTACACCTTC. Its protein is CASSPGGASENHYGYTF. This chain uses TRBV7-8 with TRBJ1-2; TRBD1 might be the D (5 bases). In germline, CDR1 is SGHVS, CDR2 FQNEAQ. The CDR3 is 17 amino acids. The V end was cut by 5 bases, the J end by 3 bases, with 22 bases between.

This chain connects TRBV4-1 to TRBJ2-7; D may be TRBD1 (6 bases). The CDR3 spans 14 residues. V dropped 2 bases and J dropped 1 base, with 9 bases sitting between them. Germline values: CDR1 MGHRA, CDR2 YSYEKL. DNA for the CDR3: TGCGCCAGCAGCCAACAAGACAGGTCCTACGAGCAGTACTTC. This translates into CASSQQDRSYEQYF.

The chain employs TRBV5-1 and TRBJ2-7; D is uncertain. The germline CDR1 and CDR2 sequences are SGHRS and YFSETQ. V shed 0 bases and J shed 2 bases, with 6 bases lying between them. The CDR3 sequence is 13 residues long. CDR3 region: CASSLDTPYEQYF. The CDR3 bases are TGCGCCAGCAGCTTGGACACCCCCTACGAGCAGTACTTC.

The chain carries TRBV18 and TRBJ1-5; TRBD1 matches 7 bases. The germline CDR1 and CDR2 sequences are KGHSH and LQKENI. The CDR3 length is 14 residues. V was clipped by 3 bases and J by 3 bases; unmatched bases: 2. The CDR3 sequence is CASSPGQDNQPQHF. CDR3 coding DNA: TGTGCCAGCTCACCCGGACAGGACAATCAGCCCCAGCATTTT.

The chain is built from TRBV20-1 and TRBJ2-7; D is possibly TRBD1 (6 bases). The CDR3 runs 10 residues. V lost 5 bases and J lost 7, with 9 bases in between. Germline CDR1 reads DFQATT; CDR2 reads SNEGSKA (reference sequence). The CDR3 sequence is CSALGGEQYF. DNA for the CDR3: TGCAGTGCTCTAGGGGGAGAGCAGTACTTC.

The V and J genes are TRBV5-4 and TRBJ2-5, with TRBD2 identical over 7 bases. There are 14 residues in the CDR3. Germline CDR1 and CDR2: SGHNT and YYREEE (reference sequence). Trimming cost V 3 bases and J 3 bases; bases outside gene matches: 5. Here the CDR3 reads CASSSRDYEETQYF. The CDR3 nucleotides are TGTGCCAGCAGCTCTCGGGACTACGAAGAGACCCAGTACTTC.

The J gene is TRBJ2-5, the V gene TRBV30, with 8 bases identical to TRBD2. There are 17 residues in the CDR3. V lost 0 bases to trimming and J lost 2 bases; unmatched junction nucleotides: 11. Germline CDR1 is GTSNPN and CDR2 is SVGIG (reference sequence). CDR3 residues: CAWSVRGFAGGQETQYF. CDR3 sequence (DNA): TGTGCCTGGAGTGTACGGGGGTTTGCGGGAGGTCAAGAGACCCAGTACTTC.

The CDR3 nucleotides read TGCGCCAGCAGCGAATTCCCTCTTGGGCAGGGAACCTACGAGCAGTACTTC. This gives the protein CASSEFPLGQGTYEQYF. The genes are TRBV4-1 and TRBJ2-7; D possibly corresponds to TRBD1 (5 bases). The CDR3 loop spans 17 amino acids. Germline-derived CDR1 and CDR2 are MGHRA and YSYEKL. Trimming pared 5 bases from V and 2 bases from J, leaving 22 bases between.

The CDR3 spells CASSPTSGGTDTQYF. CDR3 DNA: TGTGCCAGCAGCCCGACTAGCGGGGGAACAGATACGCAGTATTTT. The chain recombines TRBV5-4 with TRBJ2-3; the match to TRBD2 covers 12 bases. CDR3 size: 15 residues. From germline, CDR1 is SGHNT and CDR2 YYREEE (reference sequence). With 4 bases clipped from V and 3 bases from J, the junction kept 3 bases outside the gene matches.

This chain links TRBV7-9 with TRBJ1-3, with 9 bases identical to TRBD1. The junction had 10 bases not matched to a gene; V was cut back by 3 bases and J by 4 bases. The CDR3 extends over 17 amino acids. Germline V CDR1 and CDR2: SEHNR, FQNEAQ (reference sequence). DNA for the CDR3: TGTGCCAGCAGCTTTCCTTTACAGGGGGCAGGGGGAAACACCATATATTTT. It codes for CASSFPLQGAGGNTIYF.

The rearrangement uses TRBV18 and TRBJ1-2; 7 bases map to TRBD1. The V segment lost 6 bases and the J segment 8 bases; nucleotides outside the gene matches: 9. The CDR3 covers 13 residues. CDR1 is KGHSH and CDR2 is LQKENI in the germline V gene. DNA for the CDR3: TGTGCCAGCTCTCACGAACAGGGGTGGGGCTACACCTTC. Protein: CASSHEQGWGYTF.

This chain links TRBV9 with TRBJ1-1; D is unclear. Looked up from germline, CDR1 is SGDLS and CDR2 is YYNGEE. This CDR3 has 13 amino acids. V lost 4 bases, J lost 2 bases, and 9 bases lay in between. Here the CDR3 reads CASSPQVNTEAFF. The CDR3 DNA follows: TGTGCCAGCAGCCCCCAGGTTAACACTGAAGCTTTCTTT.